What follows is one T cell receptor beta chain and its context. Antigen specificity is unknown. Data came from immunoSEQ multiplex PCR; TCRdb stores just in-frame clones and leaves some out. The repertoire holds tens of thousands of clones, with roughly 85% as singletons. The source of the sample is a study of OX40 agonist ivuxolimab in advanced cancers. About the research overall: Partial responses were seen in three patients, one with hepatocellular carcinoma and two with cutaneous melanoma.

Study-wide results and limits: The expanded peripheral T cells' antigen specificity was not determined.

The CDR3 loop spans 16 amino acids. V dropped 2 bases and J dropped 10; count of bases not matched to a gene: 12. Per germline, CDR1 PRHDT and CDR2 FYEKMQ (reference sequence). The clonotype was recovered from an adult with an advanced solid tumor such as melanoma, head and neck, liver or kidney cancer. Sequencing used CD4+ or CD8+ T cells sorted from blood, obtained in a trial of the OX40 agonist ivuxolimab. The V and J genes are TRBV13 and TRBJ1-1; 11 bases map to TRBD1. DNA for the CDR3: TGTGCCAGCAGCTTATCCGGGACAGGGGGTTCGTTTAGAGCTTTCTTT. This sequence encodes CASSLSGTGGSFRAFF. The whole variable domain, filled in from reference TRBV13 and TRBJ1-1, reads AAGVIQSPRHLIKEKRETATLKCYPIPRHDTVYWYQQGPGQDPQFLISFYEKMQSDKGSIPDRFSAQQFSDYHSELNMSSLELGDSALYFCASSLSGTGGSFRAFFGQGTRLTVV.